These 31 T cell receptor beta chains share one sample of origin, sequenced in a study of tumor and adjacent non-tumor tissue in lung cancer. A modified ARM-PCR protocol with three rounds of nested PCR amplified TCRbeta. MiXCR, run by TCRdb on the multiplex PCR reads, gives a single entry per CDR3 protein. Of about 50,000 distinct CDR3 sequences listed, 74% are singletons. No cell sorting was done before RNA was extracted from the tissue. Distant lung tissue was collected more than 3 cm away from the tumor edge. The sample was distant non-tumor lung tissue. The receptors come from a woman aged 55-69 years with non-small cell lung cancer.

Worth noting for this clonotype: One end of the junction varies from germline; a read error may be responsible. This chain joins TRBV4-3 and TRBJ2-3, with a possible D match to TRBD1 (5 bases). The CDR3 covers 14 residues. CDR1 LGHNA and CDR2 YSLEER come from the germline V gene. The CDR3 DNA reads as TGCGCCAGCAACCAAGTAAGGGGTCGGAGATACACAGTATTT. Protein: CASNQVRGRRYTVF.

The chain recombines TRBV11-2 with TRBJ2-7; D is possibly TRBD1 (5 bases). V was trimmed by 4 bases and J by 6 bases, leaving 16 bases between them. The CDR3 spans 14 residues. The germline V gene has CDR1 SGHAT and CDR2 FQNNGV. The CDR3 spells CASSSMVTASEQYF. CDR3 bases: TGTGCCAGCAGCTCAATGGTGACAGCCTCCGAGCAGTACTTC.

As for this clonotype: The junction and the germline gene differ at one end; a read error may be behind it. V usage is TRBV6-1 and J usage is TRBJ2-3; 8 bases match TRBD2. There are 14 residues in the CDR3. Looked up from germline, CDR1 is MNHNS and CDR2 is SASEGT. The chain's CDR3 is CASSVREGIDTPYF. The DNA for the CDR3 is TGTGCCAGCAGTGTACGGGAGGGCATAGATACGCCGTATTTT.

This clonotype was detected only a few times. V is TRBV6-2 or TRBV6-3 and J is TRBJ2-5, with a tentative D call TRBD2 (6 bases). Deletions cut 5 bases from V and 2 bases from J, with 12 bases between. The germline CDR1 and CDR2 sequences are MNHEY and SVGEGT. The CDR3 is 14 amino acids. The CDR3 DNA reads as TGTGCCAGCAGTCGGACTACCCAACAAGAGACCCAGTACTTC. Amino acids: CASSRTTQQETQYF.

The chain uses TRBV20-1 and TRBJ2-1; possibly TRBD2 for D (5 bases). Germline-derived CDR1 and CDR2 are DFQATT and SNEGSKA (reference sequence). This CDR3 spans 15 amino acids. V lost 0 bases, J lost 11 bases, and 20 bases lay in between. The CDR3 DNA reads as TGCAGTGCTAGAGAATTAGAGGGAGTCGGGAATAAGCAGTTCTTC. It yields the protein CSARELEGVGNKQFF.

This chain joins TRBV11-2 and TRBJ1-2, with a weak D call TRBD1 (5 bases). With 5 bases removed from V and 13 bases from J, the gap between germline ends came to 29 bases. The CDR3 runs to 16 residues. Germline CDR1 reads SGHAT; CDR2 reads FQNNGV. The CDR3 DNA follows: TGTGCCAGCAGCCCCCCCACGTCGGACATGAGCTATGACTGCACCTTC. This encodes CASSPPTSDMSYDCTF.

The chain carries TRBV28 and TRBJ2-7, with 9 bases that match TRBD1. CDR1 and CDR2 (germline): MDHEN, SYDVKM. The V segment lost 4 bases and the J segment 3 bases; nucleotides outside the gene matches: 7. The CDR3 is made up of 15 amino acids. The CDR3 loop is CASSSTTGGNYEQYF. CDR3 coding DNA: TGTGCCAGCAGTTCCACAACAGGGGGCAACTACGAGCAGTACTTC.

The chain joins TRBV5-1 to TRBJ2-1, with a tentative D call TRBD2 (6 bases). The CDR3 spans 15 residues. Germline V gives CDR1 SGHRS, CDR2 YFSETQ. The V end was cut by 7 bases, the J end by 5 bases, with 19 bases between. The CDR3 sequence: CASRFLATAHNEQFF. The CDR3 DNA reads TGCGCCAGCCGATTCCTAGCGACCGCCCACAATGAGCAGTTCTTC.

As to this clonotype: The germline gene is not matched at one end of the junction; a read error may be the cause. The V call is TRBV11-3, the J call TRBJ1-4, with D perhaps matching TRBD1 (5 bases). CDR1 and CDR2 (germline): SGHNT, YENEEA. This CDR3 has 17 residues. CDR3 protein: CASSFDSLDATYEKLFF. The CDR3 bases are TGTGCCAGCAGCTTCGACAGCCTAGATGCAACTTATGAAAAACTGTTTTTT.

A word on this clonotype: The CDR3 end shows no conserved phenylalanine or tryptophan, and so a read error is likely. This chain links TRBV30 with TRBJ2-3, with 9 bases fitting TRBD2. The J segment lost 4 bases and the V segment lost 5 bases, leaving 4 bases of the junction unmatched. Per germline, CDR1 GTSNPN and CDR2 SVGIG (reference sequence). The CDR3 has 13 residues. As DNA, the CDR3 is TGTGCCTGGGTGACTAGCGGAGCAGATACGCAGTATTTG. This codes for CAWVTSGADTQYL.

Regarding this clonotype: One end of the junction fails to match germline, which may point to a read error. The chain has TRBV29-1 and TRBJ2-7; 7 bases agree with TRBD1. The CDR3 has 13 residues. Germline values: CDR1 SQVTM, CDR2 ANQGSEA. Here the CDR3 reads CSIREGASYKQYF. CDR3 DNA sequence: TGCAGCATTAGAGAGGGGGCCTCCTACAAGCAGTACTTC.

In the case of this clonotype: The junction shows a germline mismatch at one end, possibly a read error. The chain recombines TRBV11-3 with TRBJ2-7, with TRBD2 as a possible D gene (6 bases). Germline assignment: CDR1 SGHNT and CDR2 YENEEA. The CDR3 spans 14 residues. The CDR3 reads CASGLDAGIYEQYF. CDR3 bases: TGTGCCAGCGGCTTAGATGCGGGAATCTACGAGCAGTACTTC.

This clonotype came up many times. V and J are TRBV5-6 and TRBJ2-2, with TRBD2 as a possible D gene (5 bases). CDR3 length: 14 amino acids. The germline V and J ends were trimmed by 0 bases and 3 bases, with 6 bases remaining between them. Germline CDR1 and CDR2: SGHDT and YYEEEE. The CDR3 spells CASSLGEYTGELFF. The CDR3 DNA reads TGTGCCAGCAGCTTGGGGGAGTACACCGGGGAGCTGTTTTTT. The variable domain in full, completed from reference TRBV5-6 and TRBJ2-2, reads DAGVTQSPTHLIKTRGQQVTLRCSPKSGHDTVSWYQQALGQGPQFIFQYYEEEERQRGNFPDRFSGHQFPNYSSELNVNALLLGDSALYLCASSLGEYTGELFFGEGSRLTVL.

The chain recombines TRBV28 with TRBJ1-2; D is unresolved. In germline, CDR1 is MDHEN, CDR2 SYDVKM. V shed 8 bases and J shed 3 bases, with 7 bases lying between them. The CDR3 is 11 residues long. The CDR3 nucleotides read TGTGCCAGCGGTACAGACTATGGCTACACCTTC. This gives the protein CASGTDYGYTF.

Worth noting for this clonotype: No conserved phenylalanine or tryptophan is present at the end of the CDR3, so a read error is the likely explanation. The gene calls are TRBV10-1 and TRBJ2-3; the D gene is possibly TRBD2 (6 bases). Trimming removed 3 bases from V and 6 bases from J, with 16 bases in between. Germline CDR1 and CDR2: WNHNN and SYGVQD (reference sequence). This CDR3 region has 15 residues. DNA of the CDR3: TGCGCCAGCAGTGAAGAGGAACTAGCTGCGGATACGCAGTATTCT. Amino acids: CASSEEELAADTQYS.

This chain joins TRBV15 and TRBJ1-2, with 7 bases fitting TRBD1. The CDR3 consists of 13 residues. The V gene's germline CDR1 is LNHNV and CDR2 YYDKDF (reference sequence). V lost 4 bases to trimming and J lost 6 bases; unmatched junction nucleotides: 5. CDR3: CATSTGQGDGYTF. The CDR3 coding sequence is TGTGCCACCAGCACCGGGCAGGGGGATGGCTACACCTTC. Full variable domain (missing parts from reference TRBV15 and TRBJ1-2): DAMVIQNPRYQVTQFGKPVTLSCSQTLNHNVMYWYQQKSSQAPKLLFHYYDKDFNNEADTPDNFQSRRPNTSFCFLDIRSPGLGDTAMYLCATSTGQGDGYTFGSGTRLTVV.

This rearrangement joins TRBV11-2 to TRBJ2-7; TRBD2 matches at 8 bases. The CDR3 extends over 16 amino acids. Germline V gene lookup returns CDR1 SGHAT and CDR2 FQNNGV. DNA for the CDR3: TGTGTTAGCAGCTTGACTAACGGGGGGGCCTACTACGAGCAGTACTTC. This codes for CVSSLTNGGAYYEQYF.

This clonotype has a handful of counts. The CDR3 does not end in the conserved phenylalanine or tryptophan, so this is likely a read error. The rearrangement uses TRBV4-2 and TRBJ2-5, with 8 bases that match TRBD2. The CDR3 totals 16 residues. The trim removed 2 bases at V and 2 bases at J, leaving 7 bases unmatched. The germline V gene has CDR1 LGHNA and CDR2 YNFKEQ. The CDR3 loop is CASSQTQTSAQETQYS. Here the CDR3 DNA reads TGTGCCAGCAGCCAAACCCAGACTAGCGCTCAAGAGACCCAGTACTCA.

On this clonotype itself: The junction departs from the called germline gene at one end, perhaps through a read error. The rearrangement joins TRBV4-3 to TRBJ1-1; the D gene is possibly TRBD1 (6 bases). Germline V gene sequence: CDR1 LGHNA, CDR2 YSLEER. The CDR3 loop spans 16 amino acids. The CDR3 bases are TGCGCCAGCAGCCCACGAAGTACAGGGTATGGCATTGAAGCCCTCTTT. Translating it yields CASSPRSTGYGIEALF.

V gene TRBV11-2 combines with J gene TRBJ1-1; D gene uncertain. V was cut by 0 bases and J by 3 bases, with 11 bases left in between. The CDR3 loop spans 15 amino acids. Germline CDR1 reads SGHAT; CDR2 reads FQNNGV. The CDR3 DNA reads TGTGCCAGCAGCTTAGATCCGTCAACGTACACTGAAGCTTTCTTT. The encoded protein is CASSLDPSTYTEAFF.

With regard to this clonotype: The junction and the germline gene differ at one end; a read error may be behind it. The rearrangement uses TRBV4-1 and TRBJ2-3; weak D call: TRBD2 (5 bases). The CDR3 spans 15 residues. The germline V gene encodes CDR1 MGHRA and CDR2 YSYEKL. The CDR3 coding sequence is TGTGTCAGCAGCCAAAGAGGACTCAGCACAGATACGCAGTATTTT. Translated: CVSSQRGLSTDTQYF.

Concerning this clonotype itself: The junction departs from germline at one end; a sequencing error may be responsible. The gene calls are TRBV4-2 and TRBJ1-4, with a possible D match to TRBD1 (6 bases). Germline V gene data show CDR1 as LGHNA and CDR2 as YNFKEQ. CDR3 length equals 16 residues. The CDR3: CSSSPGARGANEKLFF. Here the CDR3 DNA reads TGTTCCAGCAGCCCTGGGGCAAGGGGGGCTAATGAAAAATTGTTTTTT.

The chain carries TRBV4-3 and TRBJ1-5, with D possibly TRBD1 on 6 matching bases. The CDR3 length is 15 residues. From germline, CDR1 is LGHNA and CDR2 YSLEER. CDR3: CTSSQGTLSNQPQHF. The CDR3, as DNA: TGCACTAGCAGCCAAGGGACATTAAGCAATCAGCCCCAGCATTTT.

This clonotype is a singleton in its sample. A much larger clone sits a single nucleotide away, making a read error possible. The chain employs TRBV5-1 and TRBJ1-5, with TRBD1 identical over 7 bases. Germline V gene sequence: CDR1 SGHRS, CDR2 YFSETQ. This CDR3 has 14 amino acids. CDR3 loop: CAGSPDRGNQPQHF. In DNA form, the CDR3 reads TGCGCCGGCAGCCCCGACAGGGGCAATCAGCCCCAGCATTTT.

Of note for this clonotype: Germline is not matched at one junction end, which may reflect a read error. This chain connects TRBV6-2 or TRBV6-3 to TRBJ1-1, with D possibly matching TRBD1 (5 bases). From germline, CDR1 is MNHEY and CDR2 SVGEGT. CDR3 length: 15 residues. The CDR3 region has the DNA TGTCCCAGCAGTTCCTGGGGGGGACGCAACACTGAAGCTTTCTTT. This codes for CPSSSWGGRNTEAFF.

This chain links TRBV4-1 with TRBJ1-1; D call uncertain. CDR3 length equals 14 residues. The V gene's germline CDR1 is MGHRA and CDR2 YSYEKL. V was cut by 4 bases and J by 7 bases, with 16 bases left in between. In nucleotides, the CDR3 is TGCGCCAGCAGCCTACCTATCATCCACATTGAAGCTTTCTTT. It codes for CASSLPIIHIEAFF.

This clonotype has only a few counts. The conserved closing phenylalanine or tryptophan is absent in this CDR3, likely reflecting a read error. The chain employs TRBV29-1 and TRBJ2-3, with 7 bases fitting TRBD1. Germline V gives CDR1 SQVTM, CDR2 ANQGSEA. The V gene end was trimmed by 5 bases and the J gene end by 5 bases; junction bases not matched to a gene: 7. This CDR3 comprises 13 residues. Written as DNA, the CDR3 is TGCAGCGTTTGCAGGGGGATTGAAGATACGCAGTATTTA. Translated, it gives CSVCRGIEDTQYL.

The chain couples TRBV12-3 or TRBV12-4 to TRBJ2-1; unclear D gene. Trimming took off 3 bases at V and 6 bases at J, with 12 bases between the two ends. The CDR3 spans 14 residues. CDR3 DNA: TGTGCCAGCAGTTTGCAGCTCAGAGGCAATGAGCAGTTCTTC. Residues: CASSLQLRGNEQFF.

In this sample, this clonotype turned up many times. The rearrangement uses TRBV12-3 or TRBV12-4 and TRBJ2-5; D gene unclear. This CDR3 is 12 amino acids long. The germline V and J ends were trimmed by 3 bases and 0 bases, with 2 bases remaining between them. The CDR3 nucleotides are TGTGCCAGCAGTTTCTACCAAGAGACCCAGTACTTC. Encoded protein: CASSFYQETQYF.

This clonotype has a handful of counts. Sequence at one end of the junction differs from germline and may be a read error. The CDR3 loop reads CASSSREHNSLLHF. DNA for the CDR3: TGCGCCAGCAGCTCACGGGAGCATAATTCACTCCTCCACTTT. The chain employs TRBV23-1 and TRBJ1-6; no clear D gene. TRBV23-1 is filed as an ORF, its function uncertain. This CDR3 has 14 amino acids.

The chain recombines TRBV11-2 with TRBJ2-7; 8 positions agree with TRBD2. Germline V gives CDR1 SGHAT, CDR2 FQNNGV. CDR3 length equals 16 residues. Losses at the gene ends were 5 bases for V and 2 bases for J; bases not matched to a gene: 11. The DNA of the CDR3 is TGTGCCAGCAGCATAGTCGGGACTAGTAGTCCCTACGAGCAGTACTTC. This gives the protein CASSIVGTSSPYEQYF.